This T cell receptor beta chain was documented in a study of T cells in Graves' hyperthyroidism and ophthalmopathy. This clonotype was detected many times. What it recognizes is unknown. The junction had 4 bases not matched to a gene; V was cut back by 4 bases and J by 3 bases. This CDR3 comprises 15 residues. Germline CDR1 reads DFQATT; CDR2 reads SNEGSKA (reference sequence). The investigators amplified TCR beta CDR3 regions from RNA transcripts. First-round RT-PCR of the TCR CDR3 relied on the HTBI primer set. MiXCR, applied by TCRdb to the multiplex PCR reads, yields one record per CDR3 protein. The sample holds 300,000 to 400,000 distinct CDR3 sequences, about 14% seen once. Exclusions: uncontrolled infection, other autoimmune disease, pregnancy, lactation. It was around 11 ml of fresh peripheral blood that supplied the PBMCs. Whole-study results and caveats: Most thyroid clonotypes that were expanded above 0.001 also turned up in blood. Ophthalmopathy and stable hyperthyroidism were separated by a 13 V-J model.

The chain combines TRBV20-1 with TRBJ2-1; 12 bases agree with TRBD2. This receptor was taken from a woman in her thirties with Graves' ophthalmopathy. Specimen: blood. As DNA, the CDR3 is TGCAGTGCTAAAGCGACTAGCGGGGGCTACAATGAGCAGTTCTTC. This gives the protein CSAKATSGGYNEQFF.